This TCR beta chain derives from a study of response to subunit inactivated influenza vaccine. Study findings and constraints: The authors proposed limited new T cell recruitment per seasonal influenza vaccination.

The CDR3 contains 14 residues. CDR1 and CDR2 (germline): SGHRS, YFSETQ. Trimming removed 8 bases from V and 2 bases from J, with 11 bases in between. This clonotype was picked up many times. Its antigen is not known. One entry per CDR3 protein results from TCRdb running MiXCR on the RT-PCR reads. Among under 500,000 distinct CDR3 sequences listed, roughly 9.7% were seen once. The TCR was taken from a man aged 50-60 years who received an inactivated influenza vaccine. The V gene is TRBV5-1, the J gene TRBJ2-6; the D gene is possibly TRBD1 (5 bases). The sequenced sample was PBMCs from blood, obtained about 40 days after vaccination. Written as DNA, the CDR3 is TGCGCCAGTACTCAGGGAACTGGGGCCAACGTCCTGACTTTC. It specifies CASTQGTGANVLTF. The full variable domain, completed using reference TRBV5-1 and TRBJ2-6, is KAGVTQTPRYLIKTRGQQVTLSCSPISGHRSVSWYQQTPGQGLQFLFEYFSETQRNKGNFPGRFSGRQFSNSRSEMNVSTLELGDSALYLCASTQGTGANVLTFGAGSRLTVL.